What follows is one TCR beta chain and its context. The source of the sample is a study of blood T cell repertoires in COVID-19. Study-wide context: Material from acute and convalescent COVID-19 was sourced from the United States, Italy and Spain. Sources were T cells, B-cell-depleted T cells, or PBMCs; the material itself was cDNA or gDNA.

Original methodology: Estimates of nucleated cell counts were drawn from the amplification of reference gene primers. Sequenced by immunoSEQ multiplex PCR; TCRdb stores in-frame clones only, minus some. That table gives V, J and clone size, and the DNA gave D and trimming. The data show tens of thousands of clones, about 90% seen once. CDR3 length: 16 amino acids. V lost 3 bases, J lost 0 bases, and 12 bases lay in between. Germline values: CDR1 KGHSH, CDR2 LQKENI. The chain links TRBV18 to TRBJ2-4, with D possibly TRBD1 on 6 matching bases. The specimen was peripheral blood. This TCR came from a human donor with active COVID-19. The donor label of this sample is uncertain. CDR3 sequence (DNA): TGTGCCAGCTCACCTCGACAGGAGATAGCCAAAAACATTCAGTACTTC. The encoded protein is CASSPRQEIAKNIQYF. Full variable domain (outside the CDR3, taken from reference TRBV18 and TRBJ2-4): NAGVMQNPRHLVRRRGQEARLRCSPMKGHSHVYWYRQLPEEGLKFMVYLQKENIIDESGMPKERFSAEFPKEGPSILRIQQVVRGDSAAYFCASSPRQEIAKNIQYFGAGTRLSVL.